These 19 T cell receptor beta chains were all obtained from the same sample, sequenced in a study of early T cells in non-severe SARS-CoV-2 infection. TCRdb passed the 5' RACE reads through MiXCR, listing each CDR3 protein once. The sample has roughly 90,000 distinct CDR3 sequences; over 12% are singletons. The sample taken for sequencing was whole blood. Every receptor here comes from an adult who was a healthcare worker with PCR-confirmed SARS-CoV-2 infection or an uninfected control (not recorded which).

This clonotype has just a few counts. The germline gene is not matched at one end of the junction; a read error may be the cause. The gene calls are TRBV7-7 and TRBJ2-1, with TRBD1 matching over 7 bases. This CDR3 contains 12 residues. Germline CDR1 reads SSHAT; CDR2 reads FNYEAQ (reference sequence). The CDR3 region has the DNA TGTGCTAGCAGTCCAGGGGGTCATGAGCAGTTCTTC. As protein: CASSPGGHEQFF.

This clonotype was detected many times. One junction end does not reproduce the germline sequence, and a read error may be involved. This chain links TRBV7-2 with TRBJ2-6, with a weak D call TRBD1 (6 bases). There are 17 residues in the CDR3. Germline CDR1 and CDR2: SGHTA and FQGNSA. The CDR3 here is CASSLRIPTGPANGLTF. DNA for the CDR3: TGTGCCAGCAGCTTACGGATTCCGACAGGCCCGGCGAACGGCCTGACTTTC.

This clonotype was found a few times. The rearrangement uses TRBV9 and TRBJ2-2; 12 nucleotides align to TRBD2. The V segment lost 3 bases and the J segment 1 base; nucleotides outside the gene matches: 7. CDR1 is SGDLS, CDR2 YYNGEE, per germline. The CDR3 has 18 amino acids. The CDR3 is CASSAQLAGGLNTGELFF. CDR3 in DNA: TGTGCCAGCAGCGCCCAACTAGCGGGAGGACTGAACACCGGGGAGCTGTTTTTT.

The V and J genes are TRBV6-5 and TRBJ1-5; TRBD1 is a possible D gene (5 bases). V was shortened by 4 bases and J by 1 base, with 17 bases between the two germline ends. Germline V gene sequence: CDR1 MNHEY, CDR2 SVGAGI. The CDR3 covers 17 residues. The CDR3 DNA reads TGTGCCAGCAGTTCTTCTGAGGGGAGGCTCAGCAATCAGCCCCAGCATTTT. Protein sequence: CASSSSEGRLSNQPQHF.

V usage is TRBV18 and J usage is TRBJ2-2; TRBD1 agrees at 7 bases. V gave up 6 bases and J gave up 7 bases; unmatched junction bases: 5. The CDR3 consists of 13 residues. Germline CDR1 KGHSH, CDR2 LQKENI. The CDR3 loop reads CASSQQGSGELFF. CDR3 in DNA: TGTGCCAGCTCCCAACAGGGGAGCGGGGAGCTGTTTTTT.

The chain has TRBV6-5 and TRBJ2-3, with unresolved D. This CDR3 region has 12 residues. Germline CDR1 is MNHEY and CDR2 is SVGAGI. V dropped 10 bases and J dropped 1 base, with 9 bases sitting between them. CDR3 protein: CATMEGTDTQYF. CDR3 coding DNA: TGTGCCACCATGGAAGGCACAGATACGCAGTATTTT.

The J gene is TRBJ2-1, the V gene TRBV2; D is undetermined. V was cut by 6 bases and J by 3 bases, with 12 bases left in between. Germline V gene data show CDR1 as SNHLY and CDR2 as FYNNEI. The CDR3 sequence is 14 residues long. The CDR3 spells CASSETGRYNEQFF. The CDR3 DNA follows: TGTGCCAGCAGCGAAACCGGCCGCTACAATGAGCAGTTCTTC.

V and J are TRBV7-8 and TRBJ2-7, with D tentatively TRBD2 (5 bases). V lost 6 bases and J 7 bases, leaving 13 bases between the germline ends. CDR3 length: 12 amino acids. Germline-derived CDR1 and CDR2 are SGHVS and FQNEAQ. The CDR3 region is CASSSTGVEQYF. The CDR3 DNA reads as TGTGCCAGCAGTAGTACCGGGGTTGAGCAGTACTTC.

This clonotype came up a few times. The CDR3 nucleotides read TGTGCCAGCAGTTCTCCCCTGACAGGGCTAACTGAAGCTTTCTTT. It encodes CASSSPLTGLTEAFF. This chain joins TRBV27 and TRBJ1-1, with 7 bases aligning to TRBD1. The CDR3 spans 15 residues. Losses at the gene ends were 4 bases for V and 5 bases for J; bases not matched to a gene: 10. Germline assignment: CDR1 MNHEY and CDR2 SMNVEV (reference sequence).

There are many counts of this clonotype. The chain has TRBV6-6 and TRBJ2-1; 10 nucleotides agree with TRBD2. Germline V gives CDR1 MNHNY, CDR2 SVGAGI (reference sequence). This CDR3 contains 14 residues. With 8 bases clipped from V and 6 bases from J, the junction kept 7 bases outside the gene matches. The CDR3 coding sequence is TGTGCCAGCGGGGCTAGCGGGAGTCGCAATGAGCAGTTCTTC. Amino acids: CASGASGSRNEQFF.

This clonotype came up a few times. The chain links TRBV29-1 to TRBJ2-1, with D perhaps given as TRBD1 or TRBD2 (5 bases each). The V end was cut by 4 bases, the J end by 4 bases, with 23 bases between. Germline lookup yields CDR1 SQVTM and CDR2 ANQGSEA. This CDR3 contains 17 residues. CDR3: CSVGALAWGKGYNEQFF. The CDR3 DNA reads TGCAGCGTTGGGGCCCTAGCTTGGGGGAAGGGTTACAATGAGCAGTTCTTC.

The chain couples TRBV5-5 to TRBJ2-3; TRBD2 aligns across 12 bases. In germline, CDR1 is SGHKS, CDR2 YYEKEE (reference sequence). Germline trimming cut 0 bases from V and 4 bases from J; bases unmatched to any gene: 3. This CDR3 is built from 16 residues. CDR3 nucleotide sequence: TGTGCCAGCAGCTTGGCGGCTAGCGGGGGGGCAGATACGCAGTATTTT. Its protein product is CASSLAASGGADTQYF.

This clonotype was recorded at least ten times. The rearrangement joins TRBV3-1 to TRBJ1-4; 10 bases line up with TRBD1. Germline lookup yields CDR1 LGHDT and CDR2 YNNKEL (reference sequence). The CDR3 runs to 14 residues. J gave up 5 bases and V 6 bases, and 3 bases lay outside the gene matches. The CDR3 protein is CASRRDRGNEKLFF. Here the CDR3 DNA reads TGTGCCAGCAGACGGGACAGGGGAAATGAAAAACTGTTTTTT.

The table lists this clonotype with a few counts. The CDR3 protein is CASSLDLFASLEQYF. For the CDR3, the DNA is TGTGCCAGCAGCTTAGATCTTTTTGCTAGCCTCGAGCAGTACTTC. The chain has TRBV11-2 and TRBJ2-7, with D perhaps TRBD2 (5 bases). Germline assignment: CDR1 SGHAT and CDR2 FQNNGV. V lost 0 bases to trimming and J lost 6 bases, with 15 bases between them. The CDR3 length is 15 residues.

The chain links TRBV28 to TRBJ2-1; TRBD2 aligns across 9 bases. Germline-derived CDR1 and CDR2 are MDHEN and SYDVKM. This CDR3 contains 14 residues. V shed 8 bases and J 10 bases; nucleotides not matched to a gene: 12. The CDR3 sequence is CASLSGSTDSEQFF. The CDR3 DNA follows: TGTGCCAGCCTTAGCGGGAGTACCGACTCCGAGCAGTTCTTC.

This clonotype showed up just a few times. The V gene is TRBV7-6, the J gene TRBJ2-3, with 9 positions matching TRBD2. The germline V gene encodes CDR1 SGHVS and CDR2 FNYEAQ. The CDR3 runs 16 residues. V shed 3 bases, J shed 5 bases, and the junction held 9 bases outside the gene matches. CDR3 DNA sequence: TGTGCCAGCAGCTTGGAAGCGGGAGGCAGGATAGATACGCAGTATTTT. Protein product: CASSLEAGGRIDTQYF.

This sequence joins TRBV10-1 and TRBJ2-3, with 10 bases identical to TRBD2. CDR1 is WNHNN, CDR2 SYGVQD, per germline (reference sequence). There are 14 residues in the CDR3. Losses at the gene ends were 2 bases for V and 5 bases for J; bases not matched to a gene: 1. In nucleotides, the CDR3 is TGCGCCAGCAGTGAGAGCGGGGGGGAAGATACGCAGTATTTT. Its translation: CASSESGGEDTQYF.

This clonotype has ten or more counts. The DNA of the CDR3 is TGTGCCAGCAGTCCCACCCGGCGGAGTCGCTTTGCCGGAAACACCATATATTTT. Translating gives CASSPTRRSRFAGNTIYF. This chain joins TRBV11-2 and TRBJ1-3; no definite D call. CDR3 length: 18 residues. CDR1 and CDR2 (germline): SGHAT, FQNNGV. V was pared by 6 bases and J by 4 bases, with 25 bases between.

This clonotype was detected ten times or more. V is TRBV30 and J is TRBJ2-7; D is possibly TRBD1 or TRBD2 (5 bases each). This CDR3 has 13 residues. The V gene lost 3 bases and the J gene lost 0 bases, with 9 bases spanning the gap. Germline lookup yields CDR1 GTSNPN and CDR2 SVGIG (reference sequence). As DNA, the CDR3 is TGTGCCTGGAGCCCCGGGACCTCCTACGAGCAGTACTTC. This gives the protein CAWSPGTSYEQYF.